A selection of T cell receptor beta chains follows, all from one sample in a study of T-cell memory formation after mild COVID-19. TCRdb re-called the 5' RACE reads through MiXCR, storing one row per CDR3 protein. Among roughly 140,000 distinct CDR3 sequences listed, 14% to 15% were seen once. Specimen: PBMCs or a T cell subset sorted from them (not recorded which). All receptors come from an adult woman who had mild COVID-19 (a few samples of this study predate the infection). Cell type and time point are not known. Each CDR3 is given with its conserved first and last residue. D genes are given only for firm matches. Size is omitted from some rows. Given values are once, few, many or a class for expanded clones.

j_gene | abundance | v_gene | d_gene | CDR3aa | CDR3nt
TRBJ2-7 | - | TRBV20-1 | - | CSARSLSLGYEQYF | TGCAGTGCTAGAAGTCTTAGCTTGGGGTACGAGCAGTACTTC
TRBJ1-1 | - | TRBV5-1 | - | CASSLEEETEAFF | TGCGCCAGCAGCTTGGAGGAGGAGACTGAAGCTTTCTTT
TRBJ2-3 | few | TRBV7-6 | - | CASSLARNTQYF | TGTGCCAGCAGCTTAGCTCGAAATACGCAGTATTTT
TRBJ2-7 | - | TRBV5-1 | TRBD1 | CASSLTGALGEQYF | TGCGCCAGCAGCTTGACAGGGGCTCTAGGCGAGCAGTACTTC
TRBJ1-2 | - | TRBV4-1 | - | CASSQGAALYGYTF | TGCGCCAGCAGCCAAGGGGCAGCCCTTTATGGCTACACCTTC
TRBJ1-2 | - | TRBV4-1 | - | CASSRMDGAYVGGYTF | TGCGCCAGCAGCCGCATGGACGGGGCTTACGTAGGTGGCTACACCTTC
TRBJ1-2 | - | TRBV13 | TRBD1 | CASSETGYYGYTF | TGTGCCAGCAGCGAGACAGGGTACTATGGCTACACCTTC
TRBJ2-2 | few | TRBV6-5 | TRBD2 | CASSPGLAEAGELFF | TGTGCCAGCAGTCCAGGACTAGCGGAGGCCGGGGAGCTGTTTTTT
TRBJ1-1 | few | TRBV7-3 | TRBD1 | CASSLTPRTGFMNTEAFF | TGTGCCAGCAGCTTAACGCCTCGGACAGGGTTTATGAACACTGAAGCTTTCTTT
TRBJ2-3 | few | TRBV7-6 | - | CASSLLGFTDTQYF | TGTGCCAGCAGCTTACTAGGGTTCACAGATACGCAGTATTTT
TRBJ2-1 | few | TRBV13 | TRBD1 | CASSLGTGVNEQFF | TGTGCCAGCAGCTTAGGGACAGGGGTTAATGAGCAGTTCTTC
TRBJ2-2 | - | TRBV5-5 | - | CASSVTLTGELFF | TGTGCCAGCAGCGTTACATTGACCGGGGAGCTGTTTTTT
TRBJ2-7 | many | TRBV11-3 | - | CASSYTYEQYF | TGTGCCAGCAGCTACACCTACGAGCAGTACTTC
TRBJ2-1 | - | TRBV5-1 | - | CASSLSGYEQFF | TGCGCCAGCAGCCTCTCAGGTTACGAGCAGTTCTTC
TRBJ2-3 | many | TRBV20-1 | TRBD1 | CSAPDRGLDTQYF | TGCAGTGCTCCCGACAGGGGACTGGATACGCAGTATTTT
TRBJ2-5 | few | TRBV12-3/TRBV12-4 | TRBD2 | CASSFPAGLAGESVETQYF | TGTGCCAGCAGTTTTCCCGCGGGACTAGCGGGAGAGAGTGTGGAGACCCAGTACTTC
TRBJ2-5 | few | TRBV4-1 | - | CASSQDPGMKETQYF | TGCGCCAGCAGCCAAGATCCGGGGATGAAAGAGACCCAGTACTTC
TRBJ1-2 | - | TRBV30 | - | CACSLNYGYTF | TGTGCCTGCAGCCTAAACTATGGCTACACCTTC
TRBJ2-7 | few | TRBV4-3 | TRBD1 | CASSDDRGYEQYF | TGCGCCAGCAGCGACGACAGGGGTTACGAGCAGTACTTC
TRBJ2-3 | few | TRBV3-1 | - | CASSQELPGGTDTQYF | TGTGCCAGCAGCCAAGAATTGCCCGGGGGCACAGATACGCAGTATTTT
TRBJ2-7 | few | TRBV29-1 | TRBD2 | CSAVAGDAYEQYF | TGCAGCGCTGTAGCGGGAGACGCCTACGAGCAGTACTTC
TRBJ1-1 | - | TRBV2 | - | CASSEVQGLTEAFF | TGTGCCAGCAGTGAGGTCCAGGGGCTCACTGAAGCTTTCTTT
TRBJ2-1 | many | TRBV11-2 | - | CAIRASGEQFF | TGTGCCATCCGGGCCTCGGGTGAGCAGTTCTTC
TRBJ2-5 | many | TRBV5-6 | - | CASSQWGTSKTQYF | TGTGCCAGCAGCCAATGGGGGACTTCCAAGACCCAGTACTTC
TRBJ2-3 | few | TRBV6-5 | TRBD2 | CASSYTSGGPVTDTQYF | TGTGCCAGCAGTTATACTAGCGGGGGGCCTGTCACAGATACGCAGTATTTT
TRBJ2-3 | few | TRBV12-3/TRBV12-4 | - | CASSVGSDTQYF | TGTGCCAGCAGTGTGGGGTCCGATACGCAGTATTTT
TRBJ2-1 | - | TRBV12-5 | TRBD2 | CASGLVLAGGNNEQFF | TGTGCTAGTGGTTTGGTACTGGCGGGAGGCAACAATGAGCAGTTCTTC
TRBJ1-1 | - | TRBV5-4 | - | CASSVISNTEAFF | TGTGCCAGCAGCGTCATATCGAACACTGAAGCTTTCTTT
TRBJ1-2 | - | TRBV4-1 | - | CASSQGFADNYGYTF | TGCGCCAGCAGCCAAGGCTTTGCAGATAACTATGGCTACACCTTC
TRBJ2-7 | - | TRBV5-1 | TRBD1 | CASSLEWGQTYEQYF | TGCGCCAGCAGCTTGGAGTGGGGACAGACCTACGAGCAGTACTTC
TRBJ2-5 | - | TRBV7-9 | TRBD1 | CASSLVGRQGYSEETQYF | TGTGCCAGCAGCTTAGTCGGCAGACAGGGCTATAGTGAGGAGACCCAGTACTTC
TRBJ1-1 | few | TRBV6-2/TRBV6-3 | - | CASTVGFTEAFF | TGTGCCAGCACCGTCGGTTTCACTGAAGCTTTCTTT
TRBJ2-1 | few | TRBV7-8 | - | CASSLVTGPYNEQFF | TGTGCCAGCAGCCTAGTGACAGGTCCCTACAATGAGCAGTTCTTC
TRBJ1-2 | many | TRBV15 | - | CATSRDRGLNYGYTF | TGTGCCACCAGCAGAGATCGGGGGCTGAACTATGGCTACACCTTC
TRBJ2-1 | - | TRBV6-1 | TRBD2 | CASRTGTSGDEQFF | TGTGCCAGCAGGACCGGGACTAGCGGCGATGAGCAGTTCTTC
TRBJ1-1 | few | TRBV7-9 | TRBD1 | CASSSPGQDNTEAFF | TGTGCCAGCAGCTCCCCGGGACAGGACAACACTGAAGCTTTCTTT
TRBJ2-7 | few | TRBV6-5 | - | CASSYSTAYEQYF | TGTGCCAGCAGTTACAGTACAGCCTACGAGCAGTACTTC
TRBJ2-7 | few | TRBV6-5 | TRBD2 | CASSWTSGSSYEQYF | TGTGCCAGCAGTTGGACTAGCGGGAGCTCCTACGAGCAGTACTTC
TRBJ2-5 | - | TRBV20-1 | TRBD2 | CSARSPFGRERETQYF | TGCAGTGCTAGATCCCCTTTTGGGAGGGAAAGAGAGACCCAGTACTTC
TRBJ2-1 | - | TRBV19 | TRBD1 | CASSIGDRDYNEQFF | TGTGCCAGTAGTATCGGGGACAGGGACTACAATGAGCAGTTCTTC
TRBJ2-3 | - | TRBV12-3/TRBV12-4 | - | CASTLWRGTDTQYF | TGTGCCAGCACCCTCTGGCGGGGCACAGATACGCAGTATTTT
TRBJ2-1 | - | TRBV5-1 | - | CASSLPRGDEQFF | TGCGCCAGCAGCTTACCAAGGGGGGATGAGCAGTTCTTC
TRBJ1-2 | few | TRBV6-5 | - | CASSYSIVTGGYGYTF | TGTGCCAGCAGTTACTCGATCGTAACAGGAGGGTACGGCTACACCTTC
TRBJ2-6 | - | TRBV7-6 | TRBD1 | CASSSVTGTGGSGANVLTF | TGTGCCAGCAGCTCGGTTACCGGGACAGGGGGTTCTGGGGCCAACGTCCTGACTTTC
TRBJ2-5 | - | TRBV6-5 | - | CASSYYTGQETQYF | TGTGCCAGCAGTTACTATACCGGCCAAGAGACCCAGTACTTC
TRBJ2-1 | - | TRBV7-2 | - | CASSLPGFVSYNEQFF | TGTGCCAGCAGCTTACCGGGGTTTGTCTCCTACAATGAGCAGTTCTTC
TRBJ2-1 | - | TRBV27 | TRBD2 | CASSAGLAGVDEQFF | TGTGCCAGCAGTGCAGGACTAGCGGGAGTCGATGAGCAGTTCTTC